Detailed here is one T cell receptor beta chain. Its antigen remains unidentified. Method: immunoSEQ multiplex PCR; TCRdb's copy keeps in-frame clones and lacks some. Here the sample spans 160,000 or so clones, about four fifths being singletons. This specimen comes from a study of cytotoxic CD8 clonotypes in ibrutinib-treated CLL. Study information: For this cohort, patients were about a dozen relapsed/refractory and 15 treatment-naive, while under 18 were IGHV unmutated. The sample average was 255,043 productive templates and roughly 94,000 productive rearrangements.

V lost 5 bases to trimming and J lost 6 bases, with 18 bases between them. Germline V gene lookup returns CDR1 SGHTA and CDR2 FQGTGA. CDR3 length equals 15 residues. Overall study results and limits: Sampling times, which were not matched between the groups, differed between sustained-remission patients and progressing patients. An increase in clonality occurred at ibrutinib response, followed by a return toward baseline at progression.

The sequencing here drew on PBMCs, taken after 12 months of ibrutinib treatment. This receptor was taken from a human donor with chronic lymphocytic leukemia. The chain employs TRBV7-3 and TRBJ2-3; D not certain. For the CDR3, the DNA is TGTGCCAGCAGCCTACCCACCTCGGGTGCTGATACGCAGTATTTT. Translating it yields CASSLPTSGADTQYF.